This T cell receptor (beta chain) was documented in a study of T cell responses to AZD1222 COVID-19 vaccine (dated by TCRdb to the early 2020s). Study-wide context: A total of 230 to 250 trial participants underwent TCR sequencing, of whom some 210 received two doses of AZD1222 and about 26 received two doses of the MenACWY control vaccine. Enrollment into the trials was organized by age into subgroups of 18-55, 56-69 and 70-plus years, and those subgroups contained roughly 150, 30 and 60 TCR-sequenced participants, respectively.

Worth noting for this clone: The target of this receptor is not known. Base quality data are lacking; no much larger clone is found one base away.

V is clipped by 3 bases and J by 4 bases, and the sequence between their germline boundaries is 13 bases long. From cysteine to phenylalanine, the CDR3 is 15 amino acids long. The CDR3 DNA has 45 bases and is translated from base 1. The germline V gene specifies SGHNT as CDR1 and YENEEA as CDR2. The CDR3 regions of human TCRbeta chains were subjected to immunosequencing. The authors processed their data as follows. TCRs in the repertoires were compared against a reference library of SARS-CoV-2-specific TCRs that had been generated with the MIRA antigen-specificity platform. Breadth was defined as the fraction of unique TCRs that were SARS-CoV-2-associated, and depth was defined as the fraction of total T cells that were SARS-CoV-2-associated. Using the MIRA data, each spike-specific TCR was assigned both to the spike region to which the TCR was reactive and to a CD4 or CD8 class. Log10-transformed breadth and depth values were compared by one-way ANOVA with Sidak's multiple comparisons tests. TCRdb mirrors the immuneACCESS table, restricted to in-frame sequences. Some clones are absent from its copies; in checked studies, under half trace to an unresolved V gene, and the reason for the others is unknown. V and J calls and clone size come straight from that table; D and trimming were deduced from the DNA. For this sample there are around 190,000 clones; approximately 93% appear just once. In total, the top ten clones hold over 1.5% of the sample.

Taken with the paper, the label for time point translates to: about 28 days (+/-7) after the second vaccine dose. AZD1222 recipients given second doses at about 4 weeks or at about 12 weeks were pooled, since spike-specific TCR depth and breadth were not found to differ between the two schedules. Vaccinee samples came from UK trials COV001 and COV002, including a single-blind randomized controlled phase 2/3 trial of AZD1222 (ChAdOx1 nCoV-19) in healthy adults. For TCRbeta chain sequencing, PBMC samples were collected from trial participants at day 0 and at day 28 after the second dose. On the study overall, not on this receptor specifically: In the small 56-69-year group, the increase in depth fell short of significance, most likely because of low power. Only six or seven AZD1222 recipients were SARS-CoV-2 seropositive at baseline, limiting conclusions about previously exposed vaccinees. Epitopes outside the regions mutated in the B.1.351 and B.1.1.7 variants were reportedly recognized by nearly half of the unique spike-specific TCRs. Participants were mostly white British and included more females than males, and it was suggested by the authors that clonal diversity may have been underestimated. Because no day 14 peak-response samples were available, repertoires were characterized only after the peak T cell response. Spike-specific TCR breadth and depth rose significantly after two AZD1222 doses compared with day 0 and with MenACWY recipients. CD4 TCRs associated with the vaccine covered the entire spike protein, and the dominant responses were in regions 160-218 and 743-854.

The receptor comes from an adult who received the AZD1222 COVID-19 vaccine. The source material was peripheral blood, sampled 28 days after the second AZD1222 dose. Recombination joined TRBV11-3 with TRBJ2-1, with a weak D call of TRBD2 (7 bases match). DNA sequence: TGTGCCAGCAGCTTTGGCGGGGGCGGGTACAATGAGCAGTTCTTC. This yields the protein CASSFGGGGYNEQFF. The CDR3 plus the reference TRBV11-3 and TRBJ2-1 genes for the other parts give the full variable domain: EAGVVQSPRYKIIEKKQPVAFWCNPISGHNTLYWYLQNLGQGPELLIRYENEEAVDDSQLPKDRFSAERLKGVDSTLKIQPAELGDSAVYLCASSFGGGGYNEQFFGPGTRLTVL.